A selection of T cell receptor beta chains follows, all from one sample in a study of T cell changes during pregnancy in multiple sclerosis. The assay was immunoSEQ multiplex PCR, and TCRdb's table has in-frame clones only and misses some. Of about 77,000 clones listed, about 92% are singletons. This specimen was peripheral blood, taken after pregnancy. The receptor source for this set is a female donor in good health, enrolled as a control in a pregnancy study. The CDR3 runs from the conserved cysteine through the conserved F or W. The order of the fields is J gene, clone size, V gene, CDR3 protein. Size is omitted from some rows. Given values are once, few, many or a class for expanded clones.

TRBJ2-5 | . | TRBV29-1 | CSSLRTSEETQYF
TRBJ1-6 | . | TRBV4-1 | CASSQEAGSNSPLHF
TRBJ2-5 | . | TRBV7-8 | CASSFSSGGARETQYF
TRBJ1-1 | . | TRBV9 | CASSHSRGTQNTEAFF
TRBJ2-1 | . | TRBV11-2 | CASSPTVRLGNEQFF
TRBJ2-1 | . | TRBV7-8 | CASSSPGQGSYNEQFF
TRBJ1-2 | few | TRBV10-3 | CAISADSSNYGYTF
TRBJ2-3 | once | TRBV6-6 | CASSTTSGSTDTQYF
TRBJ1-1 | . | TRBV27 | CASSLRGSLNTEAFF
TRBJ1-2 | few | TRBV27 | CASGPQGPYGYTF
TRBJ1-2 | . | TRBV7-9 | CASSLDGNYGYTF
TRBJ1-2 | . | TRBV7-2 | CASSGGTAYGYTF
TRBJ1-5 | . | TRBV28 | CASSLPLAGQPQHF
TRBJ2-3 | . | TRBV2 | CASSDLRRTDTQYF
TRBJ1-1 | . | TRBV6-5 | CASSGWTGREAFF
TRBJ2-1 | . | TRBV4-1 | CASSQDQDRGYNEQFF